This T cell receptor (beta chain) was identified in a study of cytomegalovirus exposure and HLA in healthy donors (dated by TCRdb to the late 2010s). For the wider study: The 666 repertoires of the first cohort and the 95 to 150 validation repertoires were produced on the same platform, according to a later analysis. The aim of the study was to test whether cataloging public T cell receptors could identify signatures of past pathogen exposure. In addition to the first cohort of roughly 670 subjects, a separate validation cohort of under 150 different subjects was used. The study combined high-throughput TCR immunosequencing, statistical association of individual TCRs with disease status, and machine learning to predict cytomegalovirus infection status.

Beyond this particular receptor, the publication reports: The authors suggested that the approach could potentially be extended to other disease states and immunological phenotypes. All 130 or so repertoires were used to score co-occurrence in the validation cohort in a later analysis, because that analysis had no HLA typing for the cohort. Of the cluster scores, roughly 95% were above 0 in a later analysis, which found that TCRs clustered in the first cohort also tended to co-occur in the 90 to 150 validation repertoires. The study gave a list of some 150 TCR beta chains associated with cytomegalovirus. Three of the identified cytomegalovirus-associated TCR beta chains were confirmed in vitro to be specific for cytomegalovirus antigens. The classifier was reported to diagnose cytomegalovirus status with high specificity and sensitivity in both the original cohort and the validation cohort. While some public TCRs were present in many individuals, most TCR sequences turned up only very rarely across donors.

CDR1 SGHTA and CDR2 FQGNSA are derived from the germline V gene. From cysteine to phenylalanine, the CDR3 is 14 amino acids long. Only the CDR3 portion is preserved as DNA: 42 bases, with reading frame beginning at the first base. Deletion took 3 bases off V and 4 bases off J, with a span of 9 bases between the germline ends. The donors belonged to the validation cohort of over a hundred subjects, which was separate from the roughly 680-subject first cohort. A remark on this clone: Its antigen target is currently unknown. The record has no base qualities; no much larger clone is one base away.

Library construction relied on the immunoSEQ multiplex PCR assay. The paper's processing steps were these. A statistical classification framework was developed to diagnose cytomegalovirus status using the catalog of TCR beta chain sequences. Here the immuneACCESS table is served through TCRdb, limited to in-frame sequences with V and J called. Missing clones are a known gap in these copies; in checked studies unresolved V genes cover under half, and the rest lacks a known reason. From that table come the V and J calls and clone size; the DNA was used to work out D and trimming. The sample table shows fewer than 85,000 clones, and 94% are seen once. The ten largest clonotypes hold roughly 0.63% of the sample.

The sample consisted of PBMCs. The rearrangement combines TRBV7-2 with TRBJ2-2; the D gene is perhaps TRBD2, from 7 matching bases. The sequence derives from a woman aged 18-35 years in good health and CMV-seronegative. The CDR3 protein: CASSFGGRTGELFF. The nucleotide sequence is TGTGCCAGCAGCTTCGGGGGGCGCACCGGGGAGCTGTTTTTT. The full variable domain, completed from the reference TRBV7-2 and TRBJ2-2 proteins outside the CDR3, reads GAGVSQSPSNKVTEKGKDVELRCDPISGHTALYWYRQSLGQGLEFLIYFQGNSAPDKSGLPSDRFSAERTGGSVSTLTIQRTQQEDSAVYLCASSFGGRTGELFFGEGSRLTVL.